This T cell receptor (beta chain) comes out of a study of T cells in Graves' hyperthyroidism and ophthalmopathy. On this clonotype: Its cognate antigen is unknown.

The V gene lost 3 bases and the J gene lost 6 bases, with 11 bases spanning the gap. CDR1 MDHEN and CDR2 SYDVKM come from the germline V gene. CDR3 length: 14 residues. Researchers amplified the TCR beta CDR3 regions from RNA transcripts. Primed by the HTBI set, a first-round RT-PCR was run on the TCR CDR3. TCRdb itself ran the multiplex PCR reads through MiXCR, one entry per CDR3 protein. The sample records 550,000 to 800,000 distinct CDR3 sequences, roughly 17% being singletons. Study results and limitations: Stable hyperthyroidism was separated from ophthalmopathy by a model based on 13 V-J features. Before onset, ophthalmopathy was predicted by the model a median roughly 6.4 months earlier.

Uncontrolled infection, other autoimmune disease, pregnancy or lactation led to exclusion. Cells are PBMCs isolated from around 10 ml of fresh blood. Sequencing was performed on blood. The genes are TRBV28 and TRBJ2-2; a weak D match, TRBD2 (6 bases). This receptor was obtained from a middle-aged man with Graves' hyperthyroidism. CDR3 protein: CASSFGSGAGELFF. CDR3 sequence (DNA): TGTGCCAGCAGTTTCGGTAGCGGTGCCGGGGAGCTGTTTTTT.